Given below is one T cell receptor (beta chain) in context. The antigen is undetermined. These data originate in a study of shared clonotypes between healthy human individuals. Background on the study: Used for every donor were three CD4 naive, three CD4 memory, two CD8 naive and one CD8 memory plate. Study-level points and caveats: Shared clonotypes across all four donors exceeded non-shared ones in generation probability.

V lost 4 bases to trimming and J lost 1 base, with 13 bases between them. CDR3 size: 15 residues. Germline CDR1 and CDR2: MDHEN and SYDVKM. The repertoire was sequenced with immunoSEQ multiplex PCR; TCRdb's copy has only in-frame clones and lacks some. The repertoire consists of approximately 330,000 clones, with less than 75% occurring once and the leading ten covering around 9.3%. Donors were healthy HIV-negative adults without recently reported acute infections or vaccinations. The authors divided CD4+ cells into CD45RA+ naive and CD45RA-negative memory subsets. V gene TRBV28 combines with J gene TRBJ1-1, with a possible D match to TRBD1 (5 bases). Material for sequencing was memory CD4+ T cells sorted from blood. Described subset: CD45RA-negative fraction. This receptor was identified in a man between 25 and 39 years old in good health. This CDR3 reads CASSSPGTGNTEAFF. Here the CDR3 DNA reads TGTGCCAGCAGTTCCCCCGGGACTGGGAACACTGAAGCTTTCTTT.